The next 26 T cell receptor beta chains were all read from a single sample in a study of metastatic and nonmetastatic thyroid tumors. Before thyroid surgery, none of the patients had received any treatment. With MiXCR, TCRdb called clones anew from the PCR reads. The sample includes approximately 38,000 clones, about 26% of them seen just once. Sequencing was done on a sample of blood. These receptors all stem from a male donor with papillary thyroid cancer or a benign thyroid nodule (not recorded which). Some clones in this sample may be carry-over from other donors' samples.

The chain links TRBV20-1 to TRBJ1-5; tentatively, D is TRBD1 (5 bases). Germline V gives CDR1 DFQATT, CDR2 SNEGSKA (reference sequence). This CDR3 has 14 residues. V lost 0 bases and J 5 bases, leaving 11 bases between the germline ends. This chain's CDR3 is CSARDGREYQPQHF. The CDR3 nucleotides are TGCAGTGCTAGAGATGGCAGGGAATATCAGCCCCAGCATTTT.

This clone was seen at least ten times. The chain joins TRBV25-1 to TRBJ2-7; no firm D call. The CDR3 consists of 12 residues. Trimming cost V 8 bases and J 0 bases, with 8 bases left between them. Germline V gives CDR1 MGHDK, CDR2 SYGVNS. DNA of the CDR3: TGTGCCAGCGGGCCGAACTCCTACGAGCAGTACTTC. It specifies CASGPNSYEQYF.

This chain joins TRBV20-1 and TRBJ2-7; D is undetermined. The V end was cut by 7 bases, the J end by 2 bases, with 15 bases between. The V gene's germline CDR1 is DFQATT and CDR2 SNEGSKA (reference sequence). The CDR3 covers 13 residues. The CDR3 DNA sequence: TGCAGTGTCCCGGACGGTTCGACCTACGAGCAGTACTTC. Its protein is CSVPDGSTYEQYF.

The sample holds a few counts of this clone. The rearrangement links TRBV6-2 or TRBV6-3 to TRBJ2-1, with a possible D match to TRBD2 (6 bases). Germline lookup yields CDR1 MNHEY and CDR2 SVGEGT. V was clipped by 1 base and J by 11 bases, with 21 bases between them. The CDR3 contains 16 residues. The chain's CDR3 is CASSYLTRGRSDKQFF. The CDR3 DNA follows: TGTGCCAGCAGTTACTTGACTAGAGGGAGGTCAGATAAGCAGTTCTTC.

This clone was recorded many times. This rearrangement joins TRBV7-9 to TRBJ2-1; possibly TRBD2 for D (7 bases). Germline lookup yields CDR1 SEHNR and CDR2 FQNEAQ (reference sequence). The CDR3 loop spans 12 amino acids. Trimming took 3 bases from V and 8 from J, leaving 8 bases between them. CDR3 in DNA: TGTGCCAGCAGCTTGGGGGGGCATGAGCAGTTCTTC. It translates to CASSLGGHEQFF.

V is TRBV2 and J is TRBJ1-1; D may be TRBD1 (5 bases). The V end lost 6 bases, the J end lost 6 bases, and 14 bases lay between the germline ends. The CDR3 spans 13 residues. The germline CDR1 and CDR2 sequences are SNHLY and FYNNEI. DNA for the CDR3: TGTGCCAGCAGGTATGGCAGGGAGGCTGAAGCTTTCTTT. It yields the protein CASRYGREAEAFF.

This clone was picked up a small number of times. The chain joins TRBV6-1 to TRBJ1-1; D might be TRBD1 (5 bases). CDR1 and CDR2 from the germline V gene are MNHNS and SASEGT. The CDR3 covers 12 residues. V lost 5 bases to trimming and J lost 1 base, with 5 bases between them. CDR3 protein: CASSQGNTEAFF. CDR3 nucleotide sequence: TGTGCCAGCAGTCAGGGGAACACTGAAGCTTTCTTT.

This clone was recorded many times. The rearrangement joins TRBV10-3 to TRBJ2-1, with D perhaps matching TRBD2 (5 bases). CDR3 length: 15 residues. Trimming left V 6 bases short and J 5 bases short, with 17 bases between. Germline-derived CDR1 and CDR2 are ENHRY and SYGVKD. CDR3 DNA sequence: TGTGCCATCAGGCCTCTAGCCACTGGACACAATGAGCAGTTCTTC. This gives the protein CAIRPLATGHNEQFF.

In its sample, this clone was seen once. The V gene is TRBV20-1, the J gene TRBJ2-4; 9 nucleotides line up with TRBD2. Unmatched junction bases numbered 18, after V lost 6 bases and J lost 3 bases. This CDR3 is built from 18 residues. CDR1 and CDR2 (germline): DFQATT, SNEGSKA (reference sequence). The DNA for the CDR3 is TGCAGTGCACCTACTAGCGGGTCCCCGATAAGAAGCAAAAACATTCAGTACTTC. Translated: CSAPTSGSPIRSKNIQYF.

This clone showed up just a few times. The chain carries TRBV20-1 and TRBJ2-1; D might be TRBD1 (6 bases). Trimming removed 5 bases at V and 3 bases at J, with 29 bases between. The germline CDR1 and CDR2 sequences are DFQATT and SNEGSKA (reference sequence). CDR3 size: 19 residues. The CDR3 here is CSADLTGSIRSGHYNEQFF. As DNA, the CDR3 is TGCAGTGCTGACTTAACGGGGTCTATACGGTCGGGACACTACAATGAGCAGTTCTTC.

By frequency in the sample, this clone is medium-sized (0.01 to 0.1%). The genes are TRBV20-1 and TRBJ2-3; tentatively, D is TRBD1 or TRBD2 (5 bases each). This CDR3 comprises 15 residues. Germline CDR1 is DFQATT and CDR2 is SNEGSKA (reference sequence). Trimming cost V 5 bases and J 0 bases, with 15 bases left between them. CDR3 sequence reads: CSAAIGTTSTDTQYF. The CDR3 nucleotides read TGCAGTGCTGCAATCGGGACGACGAGCACAGATACGCAGTATTTT.

The chain carries TRBV6-1 and TRBJ2-5; D possibly corresponds to TRBD2 (7 bases). V lost 8 bases and J lost 4, with 17 bases in between. Germline assignment: CDR1 MNHNS and CDR2 SASEGT. The CDR3 extends over 14 amino acids. The CDR3 protein is CASSSTGRGETQYF. Here the CDR3 DNA reads TGTGCCAGCTCATCTACAGGGAGGGGAGAGACCCAGTACTTC.

The rearrangement uses TRBV6-1 and TRBJ1-3; D is unresolved. CDR1 and CDR2 (germline): MNHNS, SASEGT. The CDR3 length is 15 residues. The V end was cut by 1 base, the J end by 4 bases, with 11 bases between. The CDR3 reads CASSEGGSGGNTIYF. The CDR3 region has the DNA TGTGCCAGCAGTGAAGGCGGCTCGGGGGGAAACACCATATATTTT.

The rearrangement joins TRBV27 to TRBJ2-6, with no clear D. V was clipped by 1 base and J by 0 bases, with 7 bases between them. The CDR3 consists of 16 residues. Germline lookup yields CDR1 MNHEY and CDR2 SMNVEV (reference sequence). CDR3 in amino acids: CASSLFSSSGANVLTF. CDR3 DNA sequence: TGTGCCAGCAGTTTATTCTCGTCCTCTGGGGCCAACGTCCTGACTTTC. Full variable domain (remainder filled in from reference TRBV27 and TRBJ2-6): EAQVTQNPRYLITVTGKKLTVTCSQNMNHEYMSWYRQDPGLGLRQIYYSMNVEVTDKGDVPEGYKVSRKEKRNFPLILESPSPNQTSLYFCASSLFSSSGANVLTFGAGSRLTVL.

This clone was detected many times. The rearrangement links TRBV19 to TRBJ2-1; 10 bases line up with TRBD2. The V segment lost 7 bases and the J segment 4 bases; nucleotides outside the gene matches: 4. The CDR3 contains 14 residues. CDR1 and CDR2 from the germline V gene are LNHDA and SQIVND (reference sequence). Written as DNA, the CDR3 is TGTGCCAGTAAAAGGACTAGCGGATACAATGAGCAGTTCTTC. Translating it yields CASKRTSGYNEQFF.

This clone has a count of ten or more. This chain links TRBV19 with TRBJ2-5; D tentatively reads TRBD1 or TRBD2 (6 bases each). V was shortened by 2 bases and J by 5 bases, with 15 bases between the two germline ends. Germline V gene lookup returns CDR1 LNHDA and CDR2 SQIVND (reference sequence). CDR3 length equals 15 residues. CDR3 sequence (DNA): TGTGCCAGTAGTATAAGGAGGGGGGCCCAGGAGACCCAGTACTTC. This sequence encodes CASSIRRGAQETQYF.

The chain carries TRBV20-1 and TRBJ2-7; perhaps TRBD2 as D (5 bases). Deletions cut 0 bases from V and 2 bases from J, with 26 bases between. This CDR3 has 19 residues. CDR1 and CDR2 from the germline V gene are DFQATT and SNEGSKA (reference sequence). The CDR3 sequence is CSARDEGLAPEVGTYEQYF. The CDR3 nucleotides are TGCAGTGCTAGAGATGAGGGCCTAGCTCCGGAGGTTGGCACCTACGAGCAGTACTTC.

This clone has ten or more counts. The chain links TRBV10-2 to TRBJ2-7; weak D call: TRBD1 (5 bases). CDR3 length: 13 amino acids. Germline V CDR1 and CDR2: WSHSY, SAAADI. V was trimmed by 3 bases and J by 4 bases, leaving 10 bases between them. CDR3 loop: CASSESPGYEQYF. The CDR3 bases are TGCGCCAGCAGTGAATCCCCAGGGTACGAGCAGTACTTC.

The rearrangement uses TRBV5-8 and TRBJ1-2; D is unclear. In germline, CDR1 is SGHTS, CDR2 YDEGEE. V was pared by 0 bases and J by 4 bases, with 13 bases between. The CDR3 covers 15 residues. The CDR3 sequence: CASSLVSIGSYGYTF. In DNA form, the CDR3 reads TGTGCCAGCAGCTTGGTCTCGATTGGCAGCTATGGCTACACCTTC.

This clone was detected only a few times. The V gene is TRBV6-2 or TRBV6-3, the J gene TRBJ1-2; D unclear. This CDR3 comprises 14 residues. Trimming stripped 2 bases from V and 4 bases from J, with 11 bases between. The V gene's germline CDR1 is MNHEY and CDR2 SVGEGT. For the CDR3, the DNA is TGTGCCAGCAGTTACGCGGCGGCGTCCTATGGCTACACCTTC. It codes for CASSYAAASYGYTF.

This clone has a handful of counts. The V gene is TRBV5-1, the J gene TRBJ1-1, with D tentatively TRBD1 (5 bases). The CDR3 contains 14 residues. V lost 1 base, J lost 4 bases, and 11 bases lay in between. Looked up from germline, CDR1 is SGHRS and CDR2 is YFSETQ. The CDR3 region has the DNA TGCGCCAGCAGCTTGCGGCGGGGGGGCACTGAAGCTTTCTTT. It specifies CASSLRRGGTEAFF.

This clone was seen a handful of times. J is TRBJ2-7 and V is TRBV19; D ambiguous. The CDR3 length is 13 residues. Trimming removed 7 bases from V and 2 bases from J, with 12 bases in between. CDR1 and CDR2 from the germline V gene are LNHDA and SQIVND (reference sequence). CDR3 amino acids: CASNPEATYEQYF. For the CDR3, the DNA is TGTGCCAGTAATCCAGAGGCTACCTACGAGCAGTACTTC.

This clone was observed a handful of times. The rearrangement uses TRBV12-3 or TRBV12-4 and TRBJ2-1; 9 positions match TRBD2. The CDR3 sequence is 14 residues long. V lost 2 bases and J lost 8; bases outside the gene matches: 4. As DNA, the CDR3 is TGTGCCAGCAGTTTACAACTAGCGGGCTATGAGCAGTTCTTC. Its protein product is CASSLQLAGYEQFF.

The V gene is TRBV6-2 or TRBV6-3, the J gene TRBJ1-5; no clear D. The CDR3 length is 12 residues. V gave up 2 bases and J gave up 10 bases, with 9 bases separating them. CDR1 and CDR2 from the germline V gene are MNHEY and SVGEGT. CDR3 DNA: TGTGCCAGCAGTTACCCGGGTCATCCCCAGCATTTT. Translating gives CASSYPGHPQHF.

The CDR3 sequence is CASSGFQGGTGELFF. CDR3 nucleotide sequence: TGTGCCAGCAGCGGTTTTCAGGGCGGCACCGGGGAGCTGTTTTTT. V and J are TRBV6-1 and TRBJ2-2; tentatively, D is TRBD1 (5 bases). Germline V CDR1 and CDR2: MNHNS, SASEGT. V was trimmed by 6 bases and J by 4 bases, leaving 15 bases between them. The CDR3 loop spans 15 amino acids.

The chain employs TRBV28 and TRBJ1-1, with D hard to call. There are 15 residues in the CDR3. Looked up from germline, CDR1 is MDHEN and CDR2 is SYDVKM. Trimming stripped 2 bases from V and 0 bases from J, with 10 bases between. The CDR3 is CASSLPSGMNTEAFF. In nucleotides, the CDR3 is TGTGCCAGCAGTTTACCCTCGGGGATGAACACTGAAGCTTTCTTT.